This T cell receptor (beta chain) was sequenced during a study of blood T cell repertoires in COVID-19. CDR1 SGHNT and CDR2 YYREEE come from the germline V gene (reference sequence). The CDR3 contains 13 residues. V lost 2 bases to trimming and J lost 3 bases; unmatched junction nucleotides: 0. Generated by immunoSEQ multiplex PCR, the TCRdb table keeps only in-frame clones and is missing some. Found here are about 70,000 clones, 75% to 90% of them singletons; the top ten hold around a sixth. The sample was peripheral blood. The chain uses TRBV5-4 and TRBJ2-5, with TRBD1 identical over 8 bases. The source of this sequence is a man aged 70-80 years who had recovered from COVID-19. The CDR3 spells CASSLQGEETQYF. The CDR3 DNA is TGTGCCAGCAGCTTACAGGGGGAAGAGACCCAGTACTTC.